This is a list of T cell receptor beta chains from one sample in a study of blood T cell repertoires in COVID-19. Sequencing used immunoSEQ multiplex PCR; TCRdb keeps in-frame clones, though not all of them. The repertoire holds some 200,000 clones, with roughly 80% as singletons. Sequenced sample: PBMCs or T cells enriched from blood (not recorded which). The source of these receptors is a woman aged 45-65 years who had recovered from COVID-19. Both conserved end residues are part of each CDR3. D genes are given only for firm matches. Clone size appears in some rows only: once, few, many, or a class for an expanded clone.

d_call	v_call	clone_size	j_call	cdr3_aa	cdr3_nt
.	TRBV18	.	TRBJ1-1	CASSPGENTEAFF	TGTGCCAGCTCTCCGGGGGAAAACACTGAAGCTTTCTTT
TRBD2	TRBV7-2	.	TRBJ2-1	CASSLTSVGEQFF	TGTGCCAGCAGCCTGACTAGCGTTGGTGAGCAGTTCTTC
TRBD2	TRBV6-6	once	TRBJ2-5	CASSSGGPGETQYF	TGTGCCAGCAGTTCGGGAGGGCCGGGAGAGACCCAGTACTTC
TRBD1	TRBV5-1	.	TRBJ2-7	CASSLDGQGVGEQYF	TGCGCCAGCAGCTTGGATGGGCAGGGGGTGGGCGAGCAGTACTTC
.	TRBV12-3/TRBV12-4	.	TRBJ1-2	CASSPGINYGYTF	TGTGCCAGCAGCCCGGGGATTAACTATGGCTACACCTTC
.	TRBV7-6	.	TRBJ2-2	CASSAGAGVGTGELFF	TGTGCCAGCAGCGCGGGGGCAGGGGTTGGCACCGGGGAGCTGTTTTTT
TRBD1	TRBV28	.	TRBJ1-2	CASSKRQGVNYGYTF	TGTGCCAGCAGCAAAAGACAGGGAGTTAACTATGGCTACACCTTC
TRBD2	TRBV27	once	TRBJ2-1	CATCPGLLEREGRYNEQFF	TGTGCCACCTGCCCCGGGCTGCTCGAGCGGGAGGGCCGGTACAATGAGCAGTTCTTC
TRBD2	TRBV3-1/TRBV3-2	once	TRBJ2-2	CASSPYFTSGRGELFF	TGTGCCAGCAGCCCTTACTTTACTAGCGGGAGAGGGGAGCTGTTTTTT
.	TRBV28	.	TRBJ1-4	CASSFSTSGEKLFF	TGTGCCAGCAGTTTTTCTACCTCCGGTGAAAAACTGTTTTTT
.	TRBV10-3	few	TRBJ2-3	CAISEDAGASGRLRNTQYF	TGTGCCATCAGTGAGGACGCGGGGGCTAGCGGTCGGCTCCGAAATACGCAGTATTTT
TRBD1	TRBV6-1	.	TRBJ2-5	CASSEAGQAVETQYF	TGTGCCAGCAGTGAAGCAGGACAGGCGGTGGAGACCCAGTACTTC
TRBD2	TRBV6-5	.	TRBJ2-7	CASSIAGVEEQYF	TGTGCCAGCAGTATAGCGGGAGTGGAAGAGCAGTACTTC
TRBD1	TRBV11-2	.	TRBJ2-5	CASSLAYGDRVWETQYF	TGTGCCAGCAGCTTAGCGTACGGGGACAGGGTATGGGAGACCCAGTACTTC
.	TRBV7-3	.	TRBJ2-5	CASAPYGRTQYF	TGTGCCAGCGCCCCTTATGGCCGGACCCAGTACTTC
TRBD1	TRBV27	.	TRBJ2-7	CASRLGQGYEQYF	TGTGCCAGCAGGCTAGGACAGGGCTACGAGCAGTACTTC
TRBD1	TRBV10-3	.	TRBJ1-2	CAISESGGASGYTF	TGTGCCATCAGTGAGTCAGGGGGCGCGTCTGGCTACACCTTC
.	TRBV27	.	TRBJ2-1	CASREDSTYNEQFF	TGTGCCAGCAGAGAGGACTCAACTTACAATGAGCAGTTCTTC
TRBD2	TRBV4-3	few	TRBJ2-3	CASSQDLTSGTSTDTQYF	TGCGCCAGCAGCCAAGATCTTACTAGCGGGACTAGCACAGATACGCAGTATTTT
.	TRBV5-1	.	TRBJ1-1	CASSSNTEAFF	TGCGCCAGCAGCTCAAACACTGAAGCTTTCTTT
.	TRBV28	.	TRBJ2-2	CASSFGSNTGELFF	TGTGCCAGCAGTTTCGGTTCCAACACCGGGGAGCTGTTTTTT
.	TRBV30	.	TRBJ2-1	CAWSQKRDNNEQFF	TGTGCCTGGAGTCAGAAGCGGGACAACAATGAGCAGTTCTTC
TRBD1	TRBV3-1/TRBV3-2	.	TRBJ2-7	CASSPGQGSYEQYF	TGTGCCAGCAGCCCGGGACAGGGCTCCTACGAGCAGTACTTC
TRBD1	TRBV2	once	TRBJ2-6	CASSGRDRGRGANVLTF	TGTGCCAGCAGTGGCCGGGACAGGGGACGTGGGGCCAACGTCCTGACTTTC
.	TRBV5-8	.	TRBJ1-4	CASSLKGLNEKLFF	TGTGCCAGCAGCTTGAAGGGGCTTAATGAAAAACTGTTTTTT
TRBD2	TRBV9	.	TRBJ2-7	CASSVEAGSVPYEQYF	TGTGCCAGCAGCGTAGAAGCGGGATCGGTTCCCTACGAGCAGTACTTC